This TCR beta chain was observed in a study of shared T cell receptors in the human thymus. This clone was recorded a few times. The assay was immunoSEQ multiplex PCR, and TCRdb's table has in-frame clones only and misses some. The sample yields about 660,000 clones, roughly 88% seen once. CDR1 MGHDK and CDR2 SYGVNS come from the germline V gene. Losses at the gene ends were 6 bases for V and 2 bases for J; bases not matched to a gene: 5. The CDR3 has 15 residues. These data also featured in a second study, about human thymus T cells. Per that study: Serving as donors were healthy Finnish infants, each of whom was having open corrective surgery for congenital heart defects.

J is TRBJ2-2 and V is TRBV25-1; 8 bases match TRBD1. The sample taken for sequencing was thymocytes. The receptor comes from a boy in the first two years of life with a congenital heart defect. The CDR3 reads CASRGQEVNTGELFF. The CDR3 nucleotides are TGTGCCAGCAGGGGACAGGAGGTAAACACCGGGGAGCTGTTTTTT.